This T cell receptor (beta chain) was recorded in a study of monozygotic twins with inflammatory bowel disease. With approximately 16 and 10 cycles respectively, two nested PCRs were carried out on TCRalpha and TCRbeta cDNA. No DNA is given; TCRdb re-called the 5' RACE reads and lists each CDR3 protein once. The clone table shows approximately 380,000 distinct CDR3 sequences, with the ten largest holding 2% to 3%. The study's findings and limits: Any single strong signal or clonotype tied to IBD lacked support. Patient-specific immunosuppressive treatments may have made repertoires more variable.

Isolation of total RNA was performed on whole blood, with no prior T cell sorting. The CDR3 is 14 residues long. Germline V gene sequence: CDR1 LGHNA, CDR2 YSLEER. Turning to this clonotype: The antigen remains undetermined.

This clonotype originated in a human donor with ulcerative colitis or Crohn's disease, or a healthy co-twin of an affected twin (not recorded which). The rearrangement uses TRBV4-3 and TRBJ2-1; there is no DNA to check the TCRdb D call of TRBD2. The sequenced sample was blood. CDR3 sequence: CASSRGTSVSEQFF.